This T cell receptor beta chain was sequenced for a study of blood T cell repertoires in COVID-19. Profiled with immunoSEQ multiplex PCR; TCRdb holds only in-frame clones, not every one. Among some 100,000 clones, more than 70% were seen once, and the ten largest hold roughly 11%. V lost 1 base and J lost 2, with 10 bases in between. CDR1 SGHRS and CDR2 YFSETQ come from the germline V gene. This CDR3 contains 16 residues. The J gene is TRBJ1-6, the V gene TRBV5-1; D ambiguous. The clonotype originates from a woman aged 25-40 years with acute or convalescent COVID-19. Sequenced: peripheral blood. CDR3 residues: CASSLLERAYNSPLHF. As DNA, the CDR3 is TGCGCCAGCAGCTTGTTAGAGAGGGCCTATAATTCACCCCTCCACTTT.